The clone carrying this T cell receptor beta chain was observed a few times. Antigen unknown. Produced via immunoSEQ multiplex PCR; TCRdb's table is partial and in-frame only. The profile shows about 320,000 clones, 70% to 90% of them singletons. This sample was included in a study of Ad26.COV2.S vaccination and SARS-CoV-2 variants. General study points: Breadth of non-spike TCRs did not differ between vaccinees and placebo recipients.

Germline loops: CDR1 LGHDT, CDR2 YNNKEL (reference sequence). Trimming removed 2 bases from V and 6 bases from J; junction bases left unmatched: 6. The CDR3 loop spans 16 amino acids. The treatment was: roughly 18 received Ad26.COV2.S at low or high dose, single or two shots; 5 received placebo; per-sample allocation not given. Following the first vaccine or placebo injection, samples were taken on day 63. The chain has TRBV3-1 (or the pseudogene TRBV3-2) and TRBJ2-1; TRBD2 agrees at 11 bases. The sequence was obtained from a person aged 18 to 65 who received the Ad26.COV2.S COVID-19 vaccine or a placebo. The sequencing used peripheral blood, collected in a trial of Ad26.COV2.S vaccine versus placebo. The CDR3 sequence: CASSQRVSGGANEQFF. The DNA for the CDR3 is TGTGCCAGCAGCCAAAGGGTTAGCGGGGGGGCCAATGAGCAGTTCTTC.